The present T cell receptor (beta chain) was sequenced within a study of vaccination and CD4 T cells after COVID-19 (dated by TCRdb to 2021 to 2024). Notes on the research overall: Convalescent patients had a positive SARS-CoV-2 result on nasal swab PCR, and of these patients, several had mild disease and one had severe disease. In the convalescent cohort there were six males and four females, among whom were two Hispanic individuals, seven Caucasians, two Asians and one multiracial person. Participants received two doses of either the Pfizer-BioNTech BNT162b2 vaccine (n=8) or the Moderna mRNA-1273 vaccine (n=2). Post-COVID blood samples were collected from convalescent patients a median of about 92 days after diagnosis, with a range of roughly 30 to 161 days. Post-vaccine blood samples were taken a median of 72 days after the second vaccine dose, with a range of roughly 14 to 250 days. Overlapping spike peptide pools from SARS-CoV-2 and from the common cold coronaviruses HCoV-NL63, HCoV-OC43 and HCoV-229E were used as culture stimuli. Control cultures received a CEFX viral epitope pool as the positive control, an HIV-1 Nef peptide pool as the negative control, or no peptide. The spike-specific CD4+ TCR repertoire was compared before and after mRNA vaccination in over 9 COVID-19 convalescent patients and a handful of infection-naive healthy vaccine recipients. What the study reported, not specific to this receptor: The median count of SARS-CoV-2-reactive clonotypes went up from 21 after infection to 38 after vaccination, although the change was not significant. Only a relatively small number of convalescent patients were included in the study, and early timepoints following natural infection were not analyzed. Of the vaccine-specific clones found in convalescent patients, nearly all (304 of 307) were mono-reactive for SARS-CoV-2 spike instead of being cross-reactive with common cold coronaviruses. Among the post-vaccine SARS-CoV-2-reactive clones in convalescent patients, a median about 89% showed up only after vaccination, which suggests vaccine-specific priming.

With regard to this clonotype: The antigen it binds to is not known. No per-base quality is available; no much larger clone lies one base away.

According to the study, the label for this sample's treatment or condition signals: approximately 9-day PBMC culture with coronavirus spike peptide pools or control peptides (ViraFEST assay). To expand antigen-specific T cells with peptide pools and then pick out the expanded clonotypes through TCR sequencing, the study relied on the ViraFEST assay. Positive SARS-CoV-2 PCR tests in the convalescent patients dated from March to December 2020, before Alpha, Beta and Delta variants emerged in the United States. Each well held millions of PBMCs cultured in IMDM containing about 5% human AB serum and approximately 9.4 IU/ml IL-2, with about 10 ug/ml peptide pools added. Half of the culture medium was replaced with fresh IL-2-containing medium on days 3 and 7. Once the cells had been in culture for over 9 days, the EasySep CD4+ T cell isolation kit was used to isolate CD4+ T cells by negative selection. Ficoll-Paque Plus gradient centrifugation was used to isolate PBMCs from whole blood, and the isolated PBMCs were then either used fresh or cryopreserved at -140C. Each culture condition was generally run in triplicate wells.

Library prep was done by PCR. DNA from cultured CD4+ T cells was subjected to TCR sequencing with the Oncomine TCR Beta short-read assay at the Johns Hopkins FTIC core. The QIAamp micro DNA kit was used to extract genomic DNA from the cultured CD4+ T cells. Oncomine TCR Beta libraries made from cultured CD4+ T cells were pooled using unique dual indexes and sequenced on an Illumina iSeq 100. As for how the authors treated the data: Non-productive sequences were removed, and CDR3s not starting with C, not ending with F or W, or shorter than 7 amino acids were discarded. The MANAFEST web application was used to identify antigen-specific clonotypes by comparing peptide-stimulated wells against reference wells and other culture wells. To be called positive, a clone needed an FDR below 0.05, an odds ratio above 5, and a productive frequency above 0.1% in at least two of three replicate wells. Cross-reactive clonotypes were defined as significantly expanded in both SARS-CoV-2 spike wells and at least one common cold coronavirus spike condition. Levenshtein distances (stringdist) and unrooted phylogenetic trees (ape) in R version 3.6.1 were used to assess CDR3 homology. The public reads were run again by TCRdb, first through fastp at Q25 and then through MiXCR, and only productive beta chains were kept. Merged by CDR3 protein, the rows form single entries marked with the most common genes and DNA. None of the V and J calls come from the authors' own analysis; TCRdb made them. The sample includes 10,000 to 12,000 distinct CDR3 sequences, with around 60% observed a single time. The biggest ten clones account for 34% of the sample.

The source is a human donor who had recovered from COVID-19. Sequencing input: CD4+ T cells from blood, cultured in vitro.

The sequenced DNA: TGTGCCAGTAGTCGGGACAGATCTAACTATGGCTACACCTTC. Its protein is CASSRDRSNYGYTF. Recombination connected TRBV19 to TRBJ1-2; 7 bases in between match TRBD1. Reading the germline V gene (reference sequence) gives CDR1 LNHDA and CDR2 SQIVND. The CDR3 covers 14 residues, taking in both the cysteine and the phenylalanine. Of the read, only the CDR3 DNA is kept; its 42 bases are in frame from base 1. V loses 5 bases at its end and J loses 0 bases; junction bases beyond the gene matches: 3.